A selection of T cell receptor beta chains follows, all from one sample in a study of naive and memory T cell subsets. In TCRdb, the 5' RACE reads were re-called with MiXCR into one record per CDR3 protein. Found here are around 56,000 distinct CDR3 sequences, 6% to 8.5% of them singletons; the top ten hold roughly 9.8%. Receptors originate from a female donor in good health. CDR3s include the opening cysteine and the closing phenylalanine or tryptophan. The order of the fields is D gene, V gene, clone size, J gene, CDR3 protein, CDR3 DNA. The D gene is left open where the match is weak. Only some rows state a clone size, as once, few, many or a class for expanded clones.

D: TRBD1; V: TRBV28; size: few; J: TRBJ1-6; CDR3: CASSLSGGNNSPLHF; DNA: TGTGCCAGCAGTTTGTCAGGGGGGAATAATTCACCCCTCCACTTT
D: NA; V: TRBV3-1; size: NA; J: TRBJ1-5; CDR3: CASSQVRNQPQHF; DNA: TGTGCCAGCAGCCAAGTTCGTAACCAGCCCCAGCATTTT
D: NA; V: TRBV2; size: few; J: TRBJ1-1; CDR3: CASSSTEMNTEAFF; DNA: TGTGCCAGCAGTTCGACGGAGATGAACACTGAAGCTTTCTTT
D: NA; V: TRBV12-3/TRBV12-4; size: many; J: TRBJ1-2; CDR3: CASSLARSYTF; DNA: TGTGCCAGCAGTTTGGCAAGGAGCTACACCTTC
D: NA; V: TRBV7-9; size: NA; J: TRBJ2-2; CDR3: CASSFLETGELFF; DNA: TGTGCCAGCAGCTTCCTAGAGACCGGGGAGCTGTTTTTT
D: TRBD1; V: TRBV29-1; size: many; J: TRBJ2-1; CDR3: CSSWGQVVDEQFF; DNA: TGCAGCTCATGGGGACAGGTAGTTGATGAGCAGTTCTTC
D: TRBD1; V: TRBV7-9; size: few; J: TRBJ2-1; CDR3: CASSPPPTGVYEQFF; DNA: TGTGCCAGCAGCCCCCCCCCCACAGGGGTGTATGAGCAGTTCTTC
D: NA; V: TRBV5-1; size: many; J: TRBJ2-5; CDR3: CASRLEETQYF; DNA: TGCGCCAGCAGGTTGGAGGAGACCCAGTACTTC
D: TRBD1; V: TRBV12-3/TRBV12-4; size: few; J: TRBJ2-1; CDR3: CASSLFGTGTKSEQFF; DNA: TGTGCCAGCAGTTTGTTTGGGACAGGGACTAAAAGTGAGCAGTTCTTC
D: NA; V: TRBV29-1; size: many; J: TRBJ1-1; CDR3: CSVVRGGGTEAFF; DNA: TGCAGCGTTGTGAGGGGAGGGGGCACTGAAGCTTTCTTT
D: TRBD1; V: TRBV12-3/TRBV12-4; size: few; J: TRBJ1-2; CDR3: CASSPGQDDGYTF; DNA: TGTGCCAGCAGTCCCGGACAGGATGATGGCTACACCTTC
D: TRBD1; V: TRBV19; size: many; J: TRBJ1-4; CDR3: CASGLGQPTNEKLFF; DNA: TGTGCCAGCGGCTTGGGACAGCCAACTAATGAAAAACTGTTTTTT
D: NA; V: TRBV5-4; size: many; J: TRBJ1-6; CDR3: CASSWGGNSPLHF; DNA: TGTGCCAGCAGCTGGGGCGGGAATTCACCCCTCCACTTT
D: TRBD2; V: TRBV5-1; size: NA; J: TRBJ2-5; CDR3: CASKTPSGADQETQYF; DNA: TGCGCCTCTAAAACGCCTAGCGGGGCTGATCAAGAGACCCAGTACTTC
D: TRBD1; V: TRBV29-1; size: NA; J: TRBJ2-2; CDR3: CSVRDRARTGEPFF; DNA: TGCAGCGTGAGGGACAGGGCACGCACCGGGGAGCCGTTTTTT
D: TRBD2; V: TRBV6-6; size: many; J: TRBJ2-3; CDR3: CASSFGTSADTQYF; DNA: TGTGCCAGCAGTTTCGGGACTAGCGCAGATACGCAGTATTTT
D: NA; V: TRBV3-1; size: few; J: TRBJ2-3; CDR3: CASSQFTDTQYF; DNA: TGTGCCAGCAGCCAATTCACAGATACGCAGTATTTT
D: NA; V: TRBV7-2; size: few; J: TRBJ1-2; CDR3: CASSSRTANGYTF; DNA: TGTGCCAGCAGCTCGAGGACGGCGAATGGCTACACCTTC
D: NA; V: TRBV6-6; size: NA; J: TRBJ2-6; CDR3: CASIATTTAGWGANVLTF; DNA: TGTGCCAGCATTGCTACAACGACAGCCGGTTGGGGGGCCAACGTCCTGACTTTC
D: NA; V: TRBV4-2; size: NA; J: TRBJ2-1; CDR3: CASSQETAFYNEQFF; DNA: TGTGCCAGCAGCCAAGAAACGGCTTTCTACAATGAGCAGTTCTTC
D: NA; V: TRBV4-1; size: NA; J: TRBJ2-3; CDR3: CASSQEERGGLGLDTQYF; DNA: TGCGCCAGCAGCCAAGAAGAACGCGGAGGGCTTGGGTTAGATACGCAGTATTTT
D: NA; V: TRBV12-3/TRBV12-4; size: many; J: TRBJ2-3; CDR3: CASSLAGRPDTQYF; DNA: TGTGCCAGCAGTTTAGCGGGCAGGCCGGATACGCAGTATTTT
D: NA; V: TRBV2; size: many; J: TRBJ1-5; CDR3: CASSDRGSNQPQHF; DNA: TGTGCCAGCAGTGACCGGGGGAGCAATCAGCCCCAGCATTTT
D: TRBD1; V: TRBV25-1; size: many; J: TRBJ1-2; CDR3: CASSTQQGYYGYTF; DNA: TGTGCCAGCAGTACCCAACAGGGGTACTATGGCTACACCTTC
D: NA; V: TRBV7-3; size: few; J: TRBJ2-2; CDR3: CASSETLTGELFF; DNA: TGTGCCAGCAGCGAGACCCTGACCGGGGAGCTGTTTTTT
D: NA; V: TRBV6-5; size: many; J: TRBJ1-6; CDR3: CASGGPSSYNSPLHF; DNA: TGTGCCAGCGGGGGACCGAGCTCCTATAATTCACCCCTCCACTTT
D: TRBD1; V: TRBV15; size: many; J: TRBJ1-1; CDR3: CATSRGHRGLNTEAFF; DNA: TGTGCCACCAGCAGAGGTCACAGGGGATTGAACACTGAAGCTTTCTTT
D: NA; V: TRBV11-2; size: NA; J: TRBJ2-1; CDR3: CASTSLRRGQGNEQFF; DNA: TGTGCCAGCACCTCGTTACGGCGGGGCCAGGGCAATGAGCAGTTCTTC
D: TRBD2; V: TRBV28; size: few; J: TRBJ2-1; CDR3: CASSSGTSGGAYNEQFF; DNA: TGTGCCAGCAGTTCTGGTACTAGCGGGGGGGCCTACAATGAGCAGTTCTTC
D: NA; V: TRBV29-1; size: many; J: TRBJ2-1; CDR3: CSVGEGAYNEQFF; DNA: TGCAGCGTTGGGGAAGGGGCTTACAATGAGCAGTTCTTC
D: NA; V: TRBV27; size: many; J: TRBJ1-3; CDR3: CASNRNTIYF; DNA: TGTGCCAGCAACAGAAACACCATATATTTT
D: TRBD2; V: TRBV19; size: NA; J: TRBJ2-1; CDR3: CASSIGSGGPSGEEQFF; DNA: TGTGCCAGTAGTATCGGTAGCGGGGGGCCTTCAGGCGAAGAGCAGTTCTTC
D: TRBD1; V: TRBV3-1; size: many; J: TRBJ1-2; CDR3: CASSPGTGGYGYTF; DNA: TGTGCCAGCAGCCCCGGGACAGGGGGCTATGGCTACACCTTC
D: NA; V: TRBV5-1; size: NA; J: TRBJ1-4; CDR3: CASSLTGTWGEKLFF; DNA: TGCGCCAGCAGCCTAACCGGGACCTGGGGTGAAAAACTGTTTTTT
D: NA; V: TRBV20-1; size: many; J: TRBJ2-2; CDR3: CSARPDSQPAGELFF; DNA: TGCAGTGCTAGACCCGACTCACAGCCGGCCGGGGAGCTGTTTTTT
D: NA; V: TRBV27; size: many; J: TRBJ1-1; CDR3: CASRNTVAAFF; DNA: TGTGCCAGTAGAAACACGGTCGCAGCTTTCTTT
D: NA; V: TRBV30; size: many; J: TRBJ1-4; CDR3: CAWKGRQQNEKLFF; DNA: TGTGCCTGGAAAGGTCGGCAGCAGAATGAAAAACTGTTTTTT
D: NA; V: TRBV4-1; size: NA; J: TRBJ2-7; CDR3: CASSQGLRGAGQYF; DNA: TGCGCCAGCAGCCAAGGGCTTAGGGGGGCCGGGCAGTACTTC
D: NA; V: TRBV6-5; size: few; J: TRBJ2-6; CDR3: CASSLKGTGANVLTF; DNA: TGTGCCAGCAGTTTAAAGGGGACGGGGGCCAACGTCCTGACTTTC
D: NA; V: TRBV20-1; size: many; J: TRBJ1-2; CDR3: CSALFNYGYTF; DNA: TGCAGTGCACTCTTCAACTATGGCTACACCTTC
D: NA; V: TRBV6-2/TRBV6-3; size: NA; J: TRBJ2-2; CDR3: CASRLTWGAGELFF; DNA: TGTGCCAGCAGGCTCACCTGGGGGGCCGGGGAGCTGTTTTTT
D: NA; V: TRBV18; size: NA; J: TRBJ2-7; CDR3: CASSPDTGTYEQYF; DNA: TGTGCCAGCTCACCCGACACTGGGACCTACGAGCAGTACTTC
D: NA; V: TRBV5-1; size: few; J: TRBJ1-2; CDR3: CASSLDGPYGYTF; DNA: TGCGCCAGCAGCCTGGACGGTCCCTATGGCTACACCTTC
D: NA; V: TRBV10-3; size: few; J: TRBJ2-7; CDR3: CAISERADAYEQYF; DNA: TGTGCCATCAGTGAGAGGGCAGATGCGTACGAGCAGTACTTC
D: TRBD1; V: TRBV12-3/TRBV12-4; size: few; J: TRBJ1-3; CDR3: CASSPYRGAGNTIYF; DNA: TGTGCCAGCAGTCCGTACAGGGGAGCGGGAAACACCATATATTTT